One and the same sample provided the 17 T cell receptor beta chains below, sequenced in a study of regulatory T cells in long-lasting Graves disease. Libraries of TCR beta came from iRepertoire HTBI primers plus Arm-PCR of CDR3 regions. TCRdb used MiXCR to reprocess the multiplex PCR reads, holding one entry per CDR3 protein. The sample includes roughly 510,000 distinct CDR3 sequences, about 15% of them seen just once. As for time point: newly diagnosed GD, antithyroid drugs for less than 3 months. Following extraction of RNA from PBMCs, that RNA was used to make the TCR library. A further study also used this sample, focusing on T cells in Graves' hyperthyroidism and ophthalmopathy.

Here the sequenced sample was peripheral blood mononuclear cells (PBMCs), taken at new diagnosis, from a patient treated with antithyroid drugs. Every receptor here comes from a man between 18 and 35 years old with Graves disease.

This clonotype was detected only a few times. The chain joins TRBV5-4 to TRBJ2-2; 8 bases line up with TRBD2. CDR1 and CDR2 from the germline V gene are SGHNT and YYREEE (reference sequence). Germline trimming cut 2 bases from V and 6 bases from J; bases unmatched to any gene: 6. The CDR3 loop spans 15 amino acids. The CDR3 coding sequence is TGTGCCAGCAGCTTTTACGGGAGGGGGGCCGGGGAGCTGTTTTTT. This codes for CASSFYGRGAGELFF. The complete variable domain, with remaining parts taken from reference TRBV5-4 and TRBJ2-2, reads ETGVTQSPTHLIKTRGQQVTLRCSSQSGHNTVSWYQQALGQGPQFIFQYYREEENGRGNFPPRFSGLQFPNYSSELNVNALELDDSALYLCASSFYGRGAGELFFGEGSRLTVL.

This clonotype was detected only a few times. This sequence joins TRBV13 and TRBJ2-4; D is tentatively TRBD1 or TRBD2 (5 bases each). CDR1 and CDR2 from the germline V gene are PRHDT and FYEKMQ (reference sequence). V dropped 5 bases and J dropped 5 bases, with 16 bases sitting between them. The CDR3 is 15 residues long. CDR3 region: CASSGTGLSENIQYF. CDR3 nucleotide sequence: TGTGCCAGCAGCGGAACGGGGCTTTCAGAAAACATTCAGTACTTC.

This clonotype occurred a few times. The chain combines TRBV7-2 with TRBJ2-7, with D possibly being TRBD1 or TRBD2 (6 bases each). Per the germline V gene, CDR1 is SGHTA and CDR2 is FQGNSA. Trimming took off 1 base at V and 2 bases at J, with 12 bases between the two ends. This CDR3 comprises 15 residues. The CDR3 DNA is TGTGCCAGCAGCTTAGTTTCTGGGGGGCCCTACGAGCAGTACTTC. It translates to CASSLVSGGPYEQYF. Together with reference TRBV7-2 and TRBJ2-7, the CDR3 gives the full variable domain: GAGVSQSPSNKVTEKGKDVELRCDPISGHTALYWYRQSLGQGLEFLIYFQGNSAPDKSGLPSDRFSAERTGGSVSTLTIQRTQQEDSAVYLCASSLVSGGPYEQYFGPGTRLTVT.

This clonotype was observed at least ten times. The chain couples TRBV2 to TRBJ1-5, with D unresolved. In germline, CDR1 is SNHLY, CDR2 FYNNEI. The CDR3 sequence is 15 residues long. V lost 2 bases, J lost 0 bases, and 8 bases lay in between. In nucleotides, the CDR3 is TGTGCCAGCAGTGAAAGGATTCATAGCAATCAGCCCCAGCATTTT. As protein: CASSERIHSNQPQHF.

In regard to this clonotype: The junction departs from the called germline gene at one end, perhaps through a read error. V usage is TRBV19 and J usage is TRBJ2-7; maybe TRBD1 (6 bases). CDR3 length equals 15 residues. Germline V gene sequence: CDR1 LNHDA, CDR2 SQIVND (reference sequence). The CDR3 spells CASSISGRGTYGQYF. CDR3 DNA sequence: TGTGCCAGTAGTATCTCGGGCAGGGGAACCTACGGGCAGTACTTC. Combining the CDR3 with reference TRBV19 and TRBJ2-7 gives the whole variable domain DGGITQSPKYLFRKEGQNVTLSCEQNLNHDAMYWYRQDPGQGLRLIYYSQIVNDFQKGDIAEGYSVSREKKESFPLTVTSAQKNPTAFYLCASSISGRGTYGQYFGPGTRLTVT.

This clonotype was found many times. The chain carries TRBV4-1 and TRBJ2-1; 11 nucleotides agree with TRBD2. Germline CDR1 and CDR2: MGHRA and YSYEKL. After removal of 0 bases from V and 11 bases from J, the junction contained 6 bases not matched to a gene. The CDR3 runs 15 residues. The CDR3 sequence is CASSQDASGRLQQFF. CDR3 DNA: TGCGCCAGCAGCCAAGATGCTAGCGGGAGGTTACAGCAGTTCTTC.

This clonotype was seen many times. The rearrangement joins TRBV13 to TRBJ1-1; no definite D call. CDR1 is PRHDT and CDR2 is FYEKMQ in the germline V gene (reference sequence). There are 16 residues in the CDR3. V was clipped by 1 base and J by 1 base, with 13 bases between them. This chain's CDR3 is CASSLVTRGGNTEAFF. DNA for the CDR3: TGTGCCAGCAGCTTAGTAACGAGAGGAGGGAACACTGAAGCTTTCTTT.

This clonotype occurred many times. J is TRBJ2-7 and V is TRBV20-1; D uncertain. Trimming took 3 bases from V and 0 from J, leaving 12 bases between them. CDR3 length: 14 amino acids. In germline, CDR1 is DFQATT, CDR2 SNEGSKA (reference sequence). CDR3 coding DNA: TGCAGTGCTAGGCCCCAAGGCCGCTCCTACGAGCAGTACTTC. This sequence encodes CSARPQGRSYEQYF.

This clonotype was picked up many times. The chain uses TRBV14 and TRBJ2-5; D may be TRBD1 (6 bases). Germline V gene sequence: CDR1 SGHDN, CDR2 FVKESK. The length of the CDR3 is 16 residues. Between the trimmed V and J ends, which lost 1 base and 0 bases, there was a span of 12 bases. CDR3 nucleotide sequence: TGTGCCAGCAGCCAAGTGATTGGGGGCTACCAAGAGACCCAGTACTTC. Encoded protein: CASSQVIGGYQETQYF.

In its sample, this clonotype was seen many times. The chain uses TRBV28 and TRBJ2-1; TRBD2 aligns across 8 bases. CDR3 length: 14 amino acids. CDR1 is MDHEN, CDR2 SYDVKM, per germline. J lost 8 bases, V lost 7 bases, and 10 bases had no gene match. CDR3 loop: CASTPPGGSHEQFF. DNA for the CDR3: TGTGCCAGCACCCCCCCGGGAGGGAGTCATGAGCAGTTCTTC.

In this sample, this clonotype turned up many times. CDR3 sequence: CASTPGAGANVLTF. The CDR3 region has the DNA TGTGCCAGCACCCCAGGGGCCGGGGCCAACGTCCTGACTTTC. The gene calls are TRBV12-3 or TRBV12-4 and TRBJ2-6; TRBD1 is a possible D gene (6 bases). Trimming removed 7 bases from V and 4 bases from J, with 11 bases in between. This CDR3 contains 14 residues.

This clonotype occurred many times. This rearrangement joins TRBV19 to TRBJ2-1; 14 nucleotides agree with TRBD2. This CDR3 has 14 amino acids. Germline assignment: CDR1 LNHDA and CDR2 SQIVND (reference sequence). Losses at the gene ends were 10 bases for V and 7 bases for J; bases not matched to a gene: 6. The CDR3 here is CATRLAGGPNEQFF. The CDR3 nucleotides read TGTGCCACAAGACTAGCGGGAGGGCCGAATGAGCAGTTCTTC.

This clonotype came up many times. The CDR3 sequence is CASSLVWVADAHTQYF. The CDR3 nucleotides read TGTGCCAGCAGCTTAGTATGGGTAGCGGATGCTCATACGCAGTATTTT. The chain recombines TRBV7-8 with TRBJ2-3; possible D gene TRBD2, 6 bases. Germline V gene lookup returns CDR1 SGHVS and CDR2 FQNEAQ. The ends were cut back, 1 base at V and 7 bases at J, with 18 bases in the middle. The CDR3 has 16 residues.

In this sample, this clonotype turned up many times. The CDR3 spells CASRPGQGSYEQYF. The CDR3 nucleotides are TGTGCCAGCAGACCGGGACAGGGATCCTACGAGCAGTACTTC. This sequence joins TRBV12-3 or TRBV12-4 and TRBJ2-7, with TRBD1 matching over 9 bases. With V trimmed by 6 bases and J by 1 base, 4 bases remained unmatched. The CDR3 contains 14 residues.

This clonotype was seen a few times. The V call is TRBV20-1, the J call TRBJ1-5, with TRBD1 identical over 7 bases. The CDR3 length is 14 residues. The V segment lost 6 bases and the J segment 4 bases; nucleotides outside the gene matches: 9. Per the germline V gene, CDR1 is DFQATT and CDR2 is SNEGSKA (reference sequence). The CDR3, as DNA: TGCAGTGCCAGGCCCCCAGGGGGGAATCAGCCCCAGCATTTT. Encoded protein: CSARPPGGNQPQHF.

The chain recombines TRBV6-4 with TRBJ2-3, with D possibly being TRBD1 (5 bases). With 0 bases removed from V and 2 bases from J, the gap between germline ends came to 9 bases. In germline, CDR1 is MRHNA, CDR2 SNTAGT. CDR3 length: 15 residues. In nucleotides, the CDR3 is TGTGCCAGCAGTGACTCTGGACACAACACAGATACGCAGTATTTT. It specifies CASSDSGHNTDTQYF.

V is TRBV5-8 and J is TRBJ2-1; TRBD2 matches 10 bases. This CDR3 region has 17 residues. CDR1 SGHTS and CDR2 YDEGEE come from the germline V gene. With V trimmed by 0 bases and J by 2 bases, 5 bases remained unmatched. Here the CDR3 reads CASSLGLLAGAYNEQFF. The DNA of the CDR3 is TGTGCCAGCAGCTTGGGCCTTCTAGCGGGAGCCTACAATGAGCAGTTCTTC. The full variable domain, in which reference TRBV5-8 and TRBJ2-1 provide the parts outside the CDR3, is EAGVTQSPTHLIKTRGQQATLRCSPISGHTSVYWYQQALGLGLQFLLWYDEGEERNRGNFPPRFSGRQFPNYSSELNVNALELEDSALYLCASSLGLLAGAYNEQFFGPGTRLTVL.